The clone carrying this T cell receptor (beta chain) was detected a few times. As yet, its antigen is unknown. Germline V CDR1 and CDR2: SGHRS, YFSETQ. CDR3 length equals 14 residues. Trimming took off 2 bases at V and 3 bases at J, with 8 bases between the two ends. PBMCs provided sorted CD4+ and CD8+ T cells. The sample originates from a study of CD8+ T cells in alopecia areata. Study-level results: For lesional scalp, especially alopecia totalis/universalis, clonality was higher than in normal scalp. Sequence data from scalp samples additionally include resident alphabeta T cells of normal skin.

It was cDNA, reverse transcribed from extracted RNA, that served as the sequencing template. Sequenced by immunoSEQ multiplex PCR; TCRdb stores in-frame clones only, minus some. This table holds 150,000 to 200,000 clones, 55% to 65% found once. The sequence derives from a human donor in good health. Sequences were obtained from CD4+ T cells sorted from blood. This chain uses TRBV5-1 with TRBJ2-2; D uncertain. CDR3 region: CASSFTADTGELFF. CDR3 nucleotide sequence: TGCGCCAGCAGCTTTACAGCCGACACCGGGGAGCTGTTTTTT.